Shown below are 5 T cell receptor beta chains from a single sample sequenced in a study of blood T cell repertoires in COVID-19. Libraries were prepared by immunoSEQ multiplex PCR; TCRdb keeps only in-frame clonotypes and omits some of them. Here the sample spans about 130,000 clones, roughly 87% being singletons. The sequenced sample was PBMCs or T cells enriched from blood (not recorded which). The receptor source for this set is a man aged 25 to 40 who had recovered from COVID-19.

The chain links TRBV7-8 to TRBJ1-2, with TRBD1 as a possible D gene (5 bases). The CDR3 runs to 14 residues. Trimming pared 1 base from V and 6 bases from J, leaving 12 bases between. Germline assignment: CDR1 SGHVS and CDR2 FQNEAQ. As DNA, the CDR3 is TGTGCCAGCAGCTTAGAAGTATTAGGGGATGGCTACACCTTC. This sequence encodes CASSLEVLGDGYTF.

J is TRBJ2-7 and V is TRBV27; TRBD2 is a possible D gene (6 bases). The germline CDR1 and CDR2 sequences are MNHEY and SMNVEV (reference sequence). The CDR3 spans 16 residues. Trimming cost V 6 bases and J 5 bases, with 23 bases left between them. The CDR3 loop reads CASRATGGGWFDEQYV. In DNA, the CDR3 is TGTGCCAGCAGGGCTACAGGTGGGGGGTGGTTTGACGAGCAGTACGTC.

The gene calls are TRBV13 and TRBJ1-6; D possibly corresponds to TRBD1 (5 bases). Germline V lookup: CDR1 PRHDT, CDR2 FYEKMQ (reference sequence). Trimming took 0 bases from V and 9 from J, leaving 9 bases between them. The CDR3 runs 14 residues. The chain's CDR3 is CASSLGAGSSPLHF. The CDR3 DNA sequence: TGTGCCAGCAGCTTAGGTGCAGGGTCTTCACCCCTCCACTTT.

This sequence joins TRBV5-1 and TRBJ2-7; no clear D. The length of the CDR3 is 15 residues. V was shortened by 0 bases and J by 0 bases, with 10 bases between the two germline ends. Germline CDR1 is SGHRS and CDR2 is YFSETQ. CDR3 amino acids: CASSLGAVSSYEQYF. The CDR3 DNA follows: TGCGCCAGCAGCTTGGGTGCGGTGAGCTCCTACGAGCAGTACTTC.

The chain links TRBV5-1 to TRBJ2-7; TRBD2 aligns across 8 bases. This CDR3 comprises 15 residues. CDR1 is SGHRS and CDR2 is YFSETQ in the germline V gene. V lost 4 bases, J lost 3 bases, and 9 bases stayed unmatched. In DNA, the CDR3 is TGCGCCAGCAGCCCGGGACTAGTCTCGGACTACGAGCAGTACTTC. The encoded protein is CASSPGLVSDYEQYF.